The T cell receptor (beta chain) described here comes from a study of shared clonotypes between healthy human individuals. General study points: Shared clonotypes: 4.5% to 6% naive CD4, about 3.3% naive CD8, roughly 2.2% memory CD4, about 0.4% memory CD8. Rarefaction indicated that sorted-subset sequencing remained incomplete although depth was large. An anticipated effect of sequencing depth on clonotype sharing among donors was recognized.

On sorted subsets, replicate PCRs used about 0.2 ug DNA, or 27,000 or so T cell genomes. The repertoire was sequenced with immunoSEQ multiplex PCR; TCRdb's copy has only in-frame clones and lacks some. The table includes 2 million to 2.5 million clones, over 85% detected once. The germline V gene encodes CDR1 KGHSH and CDR2 LQKENI. The CDR3 has 15 residues. Trimming took 5 bases from V and 5 from J; bases not matched to a gene: 5. Remarks on this clone: The antigen is undetermined.

Sequenced input: naive CD4+ T cells from PBMCs. The subset was: CD45RA+ positively selected. This clonotype was obtained from a man younger than 30 in good health. Some clones in this sample may be carry-over from other donors' samples. The chain carries TRBV18 and TRBJ2-5; TRBD2 aligns across 13 bases. The CDR3 sequence: CASSTGTSGEETQYF. The CDR3, as DNA: TGTGCCAGCTCAACCGGGACTAGCGGGGAGGAGACCCAGTACTTC. Drawing the rest from reference TRBV18 and TRBJ2-5, the complete variable domain is NAGVMQNPRHLVRRRGQEARLRCSPMKGHSHVYWYRQLPEEGLKFMVYLQKENIIDESGMPKERFSAEFPKEGPSILRIQQVVRGDSAAYFCASSTGTSGEETQYFGPGTRLLVL.